This T cell receptor (beta chain) appears in the sequencing data of a study of CD8 T cells in ankylosing spondylitis. Study-wide findings and caveats: A subset of motif variants has previously been described in the synovial fluid and blood of reactive arthritis. Made up of fewer than 10 highly homologous variants, a TCR beta motif appeared characteristic of ankylosing spondylitis blood. The authors found the disease-linked clones to be CD8+ and relatively rare in peripheral blood.

On this clonotype itself: The antigen remains unidentified.

Quantitative 5'-RACE with molecular barcodes produced the TCR beta libraries. TCRdb re-derived calls from the 5' RACE reads in MiXCR, one entry per CDR3 protein. The sample has about 360,000 distinct CDR3 sequences, roughly 20% seen once; the top ten hold around 13%. This CDR3 region has 14 residues. V dropped 6 bases and J dropped 2 bases, with 14 bases sitting between them. The germline V gene encodes CDR1 SEHNR and CDR2 FQNEAQ (reference sequence). The TCR originated in a male donor with ankylosing spondylitis or in good health (not recorded which). This chain uses TRBV7-9 with TRBJ2-7; the D is unclear. Sequencing input: blood, either unsorted or a sorted T cell fraction (not recorded which). This chain's CDR3 is CASSGDVPAYEQYF. The CDR3 DNA reads TGTGCCAGCAGTGGGGATGTTCCGGCCTACGAGCAGTACTTC.